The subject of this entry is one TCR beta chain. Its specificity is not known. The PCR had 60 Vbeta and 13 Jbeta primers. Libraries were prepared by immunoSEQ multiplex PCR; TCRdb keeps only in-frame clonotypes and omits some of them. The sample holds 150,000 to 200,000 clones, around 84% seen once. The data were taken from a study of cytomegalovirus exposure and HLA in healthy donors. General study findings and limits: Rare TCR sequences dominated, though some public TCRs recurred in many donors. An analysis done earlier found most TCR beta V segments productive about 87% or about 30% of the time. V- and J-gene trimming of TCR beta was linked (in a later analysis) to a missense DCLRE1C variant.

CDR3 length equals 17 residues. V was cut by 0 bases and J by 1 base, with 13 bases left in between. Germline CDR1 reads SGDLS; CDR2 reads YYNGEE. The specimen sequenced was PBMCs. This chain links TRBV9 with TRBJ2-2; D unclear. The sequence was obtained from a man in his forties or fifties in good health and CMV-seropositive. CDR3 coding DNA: TGTGCCAGCAGCGTAGGCCCCACGGTTTTGAACACCGGGGAGCTGTTTTTT. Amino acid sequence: CASSVGPTVLNTGELFF. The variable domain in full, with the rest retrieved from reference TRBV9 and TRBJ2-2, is DSGVTQTPKHLITATGQRVTLRCSPRSGDLSVYWYQQSLDQGLQFLIQYYNGEERAKGNILERFSAQQFPDLHSELNLSSLELGDSALYFCASSVGPTVLNTGELFFGEGSRLTVL.